This T cell receptor (beta chain) is drawn from a study of Graves' ophthalmopathy and Graves' hyperthyroidism. Moderately to severely active ophthalmopathy under 3 months, CAS at least 3, NOSPECS at least 4. Orbital computed tomography and thyroid ultrasound, along with TRAb, serum thyroxine and clinical symptoms, underpinned diagnosis. This clonotype was counted at least ten times. A read error may produce the germline difference seen at one junction end. Investigators amplified TCR beta CDR3 regions from RNA transcripts. HTBI-primed first-round RT-PCR preceded second-round multiplex PCR. TCRdb independently ran MiXCR on the multiplex PCR reads; one entry per CDR3 protein. This table has some 160,000 distinct CDR3 sequences, 30% to 45% appearing once. Germline V gene lookup returns CDR1 SQVTM and CDR2 ANQGSEA. The CDR3 spans 11 residues.

Sequenced input: peripheral blood. The chain uses TRBV29-1 and TRBJ2-7; D remains ambiguous. This receptor was identified in a man aged 25 to 40 with Graves' ophthalmopathy. The CDR3 DNA reads as TGCAGCGTTGAAGATCGGGCAAAAAGGCTATTC. Its protein is CSVEDRAKRLF.